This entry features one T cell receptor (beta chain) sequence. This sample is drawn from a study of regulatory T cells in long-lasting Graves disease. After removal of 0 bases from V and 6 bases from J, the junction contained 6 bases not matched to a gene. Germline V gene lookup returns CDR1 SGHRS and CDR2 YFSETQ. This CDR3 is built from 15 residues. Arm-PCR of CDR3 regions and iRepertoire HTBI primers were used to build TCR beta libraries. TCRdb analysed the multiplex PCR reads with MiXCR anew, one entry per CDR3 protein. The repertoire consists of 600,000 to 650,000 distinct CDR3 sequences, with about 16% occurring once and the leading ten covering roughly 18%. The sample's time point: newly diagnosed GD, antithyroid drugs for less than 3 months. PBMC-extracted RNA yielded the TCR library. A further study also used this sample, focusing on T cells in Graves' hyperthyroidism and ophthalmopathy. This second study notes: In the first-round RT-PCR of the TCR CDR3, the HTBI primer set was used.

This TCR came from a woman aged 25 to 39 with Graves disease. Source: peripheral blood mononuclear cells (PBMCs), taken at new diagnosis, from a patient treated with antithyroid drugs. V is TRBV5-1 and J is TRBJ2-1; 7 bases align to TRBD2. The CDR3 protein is CASSLAGGGANEQFF. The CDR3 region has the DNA TGCGCCAGCAGCTTGGCCGGCGGGGGAGCCAATGAGCAGTTCTTC.